A selection of T cell receptor beta chains follows, all from one sample in a study of blood T cell repertoires in COVID-19. TCRdb's table, derived via immunoSEQ multiplex PCR, lists solely in-frame clones and lacks some. The sample has some 150,000 clones, about 87% seen once. Specimen: peripheral blood. These TCRs come from a woman aged 50 to 60 with acute or convalescent COVID-19. The CDR3 runs from the conserved cysteine through the conserved F or W. A D gene is named only where the DNA matches it firmly. Clone size is given for some rows only: seen once, a few or many times, or a class if the clone is expanded.

D	size	V	J	CDR3	DNA
NA	NA	TRBV5-1	TRBJ1-4	CASSLRSPGLLNEKLFF	TGCGCCAGCAGCCTTCGCTCCCCGGGACTCCTTAATGAAAAACTGTTTTTT
NA	few	TRBV19	TRBJ1-1	CASSTSGTYEAFF	TGTGCCAGTAGTACCTCCGGGACATATGAAGCTTTCTTT
TRBD2	NA	TRBV27	TRBJ2-7	CASRVQGGDEQYF	TGTGCCAGCAGGGTTCAGGGAGGGGACGAGCAGTACTTC
NA	NA	TRBV5-1	TRBJ1-6	CASSLGQSSSYNSPLHF	TGCGCCAGCAGCTTGGGGCAGTCAAGCTCCTATAATTCACCCCTCCACTTT
NA	NA	TRBV3-1/TRBV3-2	TRBJ1-2	CASSQREANYGYTF	TGTGCCAGCAGCCAACGGGAAGCTAACTATGGCTACACCTTC
NA	NA	TRBV28	TRBJ2-7	CASSLVRYEQYF	TGTGCCAGCAGCCTTGTTCGCTACGAGCAGTACTTC
TRBD1	NA	TRBV3-1/TRBV3-2	TRBJ2-4	CASSQQAGQGSIQYF	TGTGCCAGCAGCCAACAGGCGGGACAGGGGAGCATTCAGTACTTC
NA	NA	TRBV7-3	TRBJ2-3	CASSLYQGDTQYF	TGTGCCAGCAGCTTATATCAGGGGGATACGCAGTATTTT
TRBD1	NA	TRBV28	TRBJ1-2	CATSQGVDYGYTF	TGTGCCACCTCTCAGGGGGTAGACTATGGCTACACCTTC
TRBD2	NA	TRBV24-1	TRBJ2-1	CATSDLTSGGLNEQFF	TGTGCCACCAGTGATTTGACTAGCGGGGGGCTAAATGAGCAGTTCTTC
NA	NA	TRBV30	TRBJ1-2	CAWRGLGYGYTF	TGTGCCTGGAGGGGCTTGGGCTATGGCTACACCTTC
NA	NA	TRBV3-1/TRBV3-2	TRBJ2-7	CASSGERGRGYEQYF	TGTGCCAGCAGTGGTGAGAGGGGGAGAGGCTACGAGCAGTACTTC
TRBD2	NA	TRBV7-9	TRBJ2-1	CASSPGLAGDNEQFF	TGTGCCAGCAGCCCCGGACTAGCGGGAGACAATGAGCAGTTCTTC